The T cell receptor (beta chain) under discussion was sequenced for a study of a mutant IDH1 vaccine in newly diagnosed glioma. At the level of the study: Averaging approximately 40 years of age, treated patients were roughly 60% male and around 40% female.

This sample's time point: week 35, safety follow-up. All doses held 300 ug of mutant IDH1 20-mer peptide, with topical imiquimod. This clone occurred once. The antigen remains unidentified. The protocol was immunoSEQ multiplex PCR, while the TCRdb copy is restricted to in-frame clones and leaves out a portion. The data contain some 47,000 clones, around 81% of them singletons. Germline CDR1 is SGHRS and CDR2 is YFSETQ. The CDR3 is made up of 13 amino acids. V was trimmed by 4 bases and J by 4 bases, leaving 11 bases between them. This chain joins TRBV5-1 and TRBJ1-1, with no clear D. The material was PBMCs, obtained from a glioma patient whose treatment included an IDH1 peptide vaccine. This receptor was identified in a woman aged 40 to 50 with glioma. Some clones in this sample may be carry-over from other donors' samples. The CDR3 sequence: CASSALEVTEAFF. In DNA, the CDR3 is TGCGCCAGCAGCGCTCTGGAAGTCACTGAAGCTTTCTTT.